This T cell receptor beta chain came from a study of beta chain features in type 1 diabetes. General study findings and limits: Moderately but significantly shorter TCRB CDR3s were found in Type 1 diabetes patients in all four CD4+ subsets. The similarity of naive, central memory and Treg TCRB repertoires appeared greater among patients than among healthy donors.

To note about this clone: Its target is unknown.

Sequencing targeted expressed TCRB transcripts, as all isolated RNA had been reverse transcribed. Sequencing used immunoSEQ multiplex PCR; TCRdb keeps in-frame clones, though not all of them. Of roughly 290,000 clones in the sample, 15% were seen once. V was clipped by 5 bases and J by 0 bases; unmatched bases: 10. Germline assignment: CDR1 SEHNR and CDR2 FQNEAQ (reference sequence). This CDR3 has 18 amino acids. Every participating donor gave one draw, a heparinised blood sample averaging roughly 100 mL. This TCR came from a man between 18 and 29 years old with type 1 diabetes. The V and J genes are TRBV7-9 and TRBJ2-6; 7 nucleotides agree with TRBD2. The sequencing input was naive CD4+ T cells from blood. The CDR3 sequence: CASSPAWGGSSGANVLTF. The CDR3 DNA is TGTGCCAGCAGCCCCGCGTGGGGGGGGTCCTCTGGGGCCAACGTCCTGACTTTC.